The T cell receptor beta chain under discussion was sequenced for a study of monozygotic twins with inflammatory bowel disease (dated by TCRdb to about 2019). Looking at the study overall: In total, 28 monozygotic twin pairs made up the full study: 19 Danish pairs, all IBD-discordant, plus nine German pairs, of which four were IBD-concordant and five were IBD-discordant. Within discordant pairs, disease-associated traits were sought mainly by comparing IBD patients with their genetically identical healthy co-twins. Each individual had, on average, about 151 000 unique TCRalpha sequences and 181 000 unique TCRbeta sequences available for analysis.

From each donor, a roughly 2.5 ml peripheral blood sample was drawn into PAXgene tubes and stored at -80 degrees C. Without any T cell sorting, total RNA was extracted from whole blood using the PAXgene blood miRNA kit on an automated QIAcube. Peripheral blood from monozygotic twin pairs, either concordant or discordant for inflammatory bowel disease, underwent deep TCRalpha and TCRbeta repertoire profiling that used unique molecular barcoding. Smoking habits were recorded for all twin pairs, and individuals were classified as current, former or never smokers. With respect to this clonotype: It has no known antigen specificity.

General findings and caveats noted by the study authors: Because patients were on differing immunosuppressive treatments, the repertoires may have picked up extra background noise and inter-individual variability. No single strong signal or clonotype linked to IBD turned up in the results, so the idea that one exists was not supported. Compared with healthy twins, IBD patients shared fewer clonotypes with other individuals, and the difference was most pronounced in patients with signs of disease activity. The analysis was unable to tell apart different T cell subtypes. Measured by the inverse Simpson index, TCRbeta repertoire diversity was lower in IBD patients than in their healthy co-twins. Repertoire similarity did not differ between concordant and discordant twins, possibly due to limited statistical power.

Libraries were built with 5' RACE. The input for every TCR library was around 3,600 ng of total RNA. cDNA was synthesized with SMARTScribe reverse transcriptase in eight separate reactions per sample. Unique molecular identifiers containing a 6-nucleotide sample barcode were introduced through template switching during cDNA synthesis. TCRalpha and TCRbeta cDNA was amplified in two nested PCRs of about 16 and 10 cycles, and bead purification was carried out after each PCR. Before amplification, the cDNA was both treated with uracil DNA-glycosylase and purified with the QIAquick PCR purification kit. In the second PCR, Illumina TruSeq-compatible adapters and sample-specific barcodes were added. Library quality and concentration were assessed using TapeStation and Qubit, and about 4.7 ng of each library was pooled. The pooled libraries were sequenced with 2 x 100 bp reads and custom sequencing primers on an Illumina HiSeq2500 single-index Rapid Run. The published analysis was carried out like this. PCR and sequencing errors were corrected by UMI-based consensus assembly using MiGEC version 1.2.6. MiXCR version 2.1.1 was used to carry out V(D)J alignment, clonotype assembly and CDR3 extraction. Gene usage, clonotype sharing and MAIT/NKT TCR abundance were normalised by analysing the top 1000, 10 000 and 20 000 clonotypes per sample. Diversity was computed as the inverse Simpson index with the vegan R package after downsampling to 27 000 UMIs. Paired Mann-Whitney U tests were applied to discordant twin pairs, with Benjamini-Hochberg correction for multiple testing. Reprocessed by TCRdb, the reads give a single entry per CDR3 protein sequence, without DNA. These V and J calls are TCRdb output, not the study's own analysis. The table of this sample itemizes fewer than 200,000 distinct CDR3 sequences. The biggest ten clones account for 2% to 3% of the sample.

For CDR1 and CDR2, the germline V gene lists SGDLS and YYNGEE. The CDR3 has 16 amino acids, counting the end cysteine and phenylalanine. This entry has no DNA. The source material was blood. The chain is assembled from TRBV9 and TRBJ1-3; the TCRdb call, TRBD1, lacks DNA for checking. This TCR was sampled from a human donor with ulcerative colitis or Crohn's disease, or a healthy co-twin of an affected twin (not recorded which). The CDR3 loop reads CASSIGDSYSGNTIYF.